The sequence of this TCR beta chain was determined in a study of cytomegalovirus exposure and HLA in healthy donors. Study results and caveats: Specificity for CMV antigens was confirmed in vitro for three of the CMV-associated chains.

On this clone itself: Antigen unknown.

The PCR made use of 60 Vbeta and 13 Jbeta primers. Profiling relied on immunoSEQ multiplex PCR, and the TCRdb table lists in-frame clones only, not all of them. This table holds 150,000 to 200,000 clones, 87% found once. Germline V gene sequence: CDR1 LNHDA, CDR2 SQIVND (reference sequence). V shed 6 bases and J shed 4 bases, with 16 bases lying between them. The CDR3 contains 14 residues. This sequence joins TRBV19 and TRBJ2-7, with a tentative D call TRBD2 (5 bases). The receptor's source is a boy younger than 10 in good health and CMV-seronegative. The material sequenced was PBMCs. CDR3 nucleotide sequence: TGTGCCAGTAGGGACTCCGGGCACTCGTACGAGCAGTACTTC. Residues: CASRDSGHSYEQYF.